One TCR beta chain is described in this entry. Its antigen is not identified. The sample originates from a study of OX40 agonist ivuxolimab in advanced cancers. Background on the study: Two cutaneous melanoma patients and one hepatocellular carcinoma patient, three in all, had partial responses. Overall study results and limits: The authors also found low normalized T-cell clonal expansion in some nonresponders. The mean number of expanded clones was higher in CD8+ T cells than in CD4+. There was clonal expansion of CD4+ and CD8+ blood T cells by week 6 at 0.1 to 3.0 mg/kg.

The germline V gene has CDR1 SGDLS and CDR2 YYNGEE. The CDR3 covers 14 residues. With V trimmed by 2 bases and J by 5 bases, 5 bases remained unmatched. Sequenced by immunoSEQ multiplex PCR; TCRdb stores in-frame clones only, minus some. The sample shows approximately 79,000 clones, roughly 90% of them seen only once. The chain combines TRBV9 with TRBJ2-3, with 7 bases identical to TRBD1. The TCR was taken from an adult with an advanced solid tumor such as melanoma, head and neck, liver or kidney cancer. The specimen was CD4+ or CD8+ T cells sorted from blood, collected in a trial of the OX40 agonist ivuxolimab. The CDR3 DNA reads as TGTGCCAGCAGCGTCACAGGGGCGGGAGATACGCAGTATTTT. Translating gives CASSVTGAGDTQYF.